This T cell receptor beta chain is drawn from a study of T cell clonality in common variable immunodeficiency. Study-wide results and limits: Patient heterogeneity in the CVID cohort limited correlations between repertoire features and clinical complications. In common variable immunodeficiency, TCR beta chains reportedly carried fewer deletions and N-nucleotide insertions.

The protocol was immunoSEQ multiplex PCR, while the TCRdb copy is restricted to in-frame clones and leaves out a portion. Listed for the sample are about 20,000 clones, none seen a single time. This clone has a handful of counts. Its antigen is unidentified. The read comes to an end 3 residues before the CDR3 does, leaving the germline J gene to fill in the end. Most patients and controls had Caucasian heritage. V lost 3 bases to trimming and J lost 0 bases; unmatched junction nucleotides: 2. CDR1 and CDR2 from the germline V gene are LNHDA and SQIVND (reference sequence). This CDR3 comprises 15 residues.

Sequenced input: peripheral blood mononuclear cells. This receptor was identified in a human donor with common variable immunodeficiency. V is TRBV19 and J is TRBJ1-5; 7 nucleotides line up with TRBD1. The chain's CDR3 is CASSIRGYSNQPQHF. The part of the CDR3 DNA that was read is TGTGCCAGTAGTATCAGGGGGTATAGCAATCAGCCC.